This entry lists 9 T cell receptor beta chains sequenced from one sample in a study of cytomegalovirus exposure and HLA in healthy donors. Sequenced by immunoSEQ multiplex PCR; TCRdb stores in-frame clones only, minus some. The sample holds more than 250,000 clones, around 86% seen once. Sequenced material: PBMCs. The source is a woman aged 18-30 years in good health and CMV-seronegative.

V usage is TRBV7-2 and J usage is TRBJ1-4; perhaps TRBD1 as D (5 bases). CDR1 is SGHTA and CDR2 is FQGNSA in the germline V gene. With 5 bases removed from V and 5 bases from J, the gap between germline ends came to 18 bases. This CDR3 is 16 amino acids long. CDR3 sequence (DNA): TGTGCCAGCAGCCCTCAGGGTGCGGAGACAAATGAAAAACTGTTTTTT. Its protein product is CASSPQGAETNEKLFF.

The V gene is TRBV7-2, the J gene TRBJ2-5; a weak D match, TRBD2 (5 bases). V gave up 1 base and J gave up 1 base, with 7 bases separating them. The CDR3 length is 14 residues. Germline V CDR1 and CDR2: SGHTA, FQGNSA. The CDR3 DNA reads TGTGCCAGCAGCTTAGGGAGGTTCCAAGAGACCCAGTACTTC. Its protein product is CASSLGRFQETQYF. The full variable domain, its missing parts supplied by reference TRBV7-2 and TRBJ2-5, is GAGVSQSPSNKVTEKGKDVELRCDPISGHTALYWYRQSLGQGLEFLIYFQGNSAPDKSGLPSDRFSAERTGGSVSTLTIQRTQQEDSAVYLCASSLGRFQETQYFGPGTRLLVL.

This chain uses TRBV18 with TRBJ2-1, with 10 bases lining up with TRBD2. V trimming: 6 bases; J trimming: 6 bases; junction bases outside the gene matches: 11. The CDR3 contains 16 residues. The V gene's germline CDR1 is KGHSH and CDR2 LQKENI. The CDR3 region is CASSLLAGDLANEQFF. CDR3 bases: TGTGCCAGCTCGCTCCTAGCGGGAGACTTGGCCAATGAGCAGTTCTTC.

The chain combines TRBV7-9 with TRBJ1-1; 9 bases are a match to TRBD1. This CDR3 has 15 residues. Germline V gives CDR1 SEHNR, CDR2 FQNEAQ (reference sequence). With 6 bases clipped from V and 1 base from J, the junction kept 6 bases outside the gene matches. The CDR3 sequence is CASRSGQGTNTEAFF. DNA of the CDR3: TGTGCCAGCAGGAGCGGACAGGGGACGAACACTGAAGCTTTCTTT.

The J gene is TRBJ2-7, the V gene TRBV6-5; 7 bases match TRBD2. V shed 6 bases and J 3 bases; nucleotides not matched to a gene: 11. Germline V gene lookup returns CDR1 MNHEY and CDR2 SVGAGI. This CDR3 spans 15 amino acids. The CDR3 nucleotides are TGTGCCAGCAGCCGGGGGGAACCCCCTCTCTACGAGCAGTACTTC. Its translation is CASSRGEPPLYEQYF.

This chain uses TRBV25-1 with TRBJ1-2; D is possibly TRBD1 (5 bases). The CDR3 consists of 13 residues. Trimming shortened V by 7 bases and J by 6 bases, and 15 bases separated the two germline ends. CDR1 and CDR2 from the germline V gene are MGHDK and SYGVNS. In nucleotides, the CDR3 is TGTGCCAGCACCTCCGGGAGGGACCATGGCTACACCTTC. Amino acid sequence: CASTSGRDHGYTF.

This chain joins TRBV27 and TRBJ2-7; 9 bases match TRBD1. The CDR3 runs 15 residues. Per germline, CDR1 MNHEY and CDR2 SMNVEV (reference sequence). The V segment lost 6 bases and the J segment 4 bases; nucleotides outside the gene matches: 10. CDR3: CASRRQGVEVYEQYF. The DNA of the CDR3 is TGTGCCAGCAGGCGACAGGGGGTTGAAGTGTACGAGCAGTACTTC.

The genes are TRBV7-2 and TRBJ1-1; the match to TRBD1 covers 8 bases. This CDR3 is built from 15 residues. V lost 2 bases to trimming and J lost 4 bases; unmatched junction nucleotides: 6. From germline, CDR1 is SGHTA and CDR2 FQGNSA. CDR3 amino acids: CASSLFTTGGTEAFF. In DNA, the CDR3 is TGTGCCAGCAGCTTATTTACCACAGGGGGCACTGAAGCTTTCTTT.

The chain links TRBV4-1 to TRBJ2-7; 9 bases align to TRBD2. This CDR3 has 14 amino acids. CDR1 and CDR2 (germline): MGHRA, YSYEKL. V trimming: 4 bases; J trimming: 0 bases; junction bases outside the gene matches: 1. The CDR3 protein is CASSRLADSYEQYF. In DNA form, the CDR3 reads TGCGCCAGCAGCCGACTAGCGGACTCCTACGAGCAGTACTTC.